A selection of T cell receptor beta chains follows, all from one sample in a study of PD-L1 blockade in urothelial cancer. Assay used: immunoSEQ multiplex PCR; TCRdb lists only in-frame clones, some missing. The table includes some 30,000 clones, 87% detected once. Sample: PBMCs, taken around atezolizumab (anti-PD-L1) treatment. These TCRs come from a man aged 45-60 years with urothelial cancer. Each CDR3 is given with its conserved first and last residue. The D gene is left open where the match is weak. Rows give clone size only sometimes, using once, few, many, or a class for an expanded clone.

D,J,V,size,CDR3,DNA
TRBD2,TRBJ2-1,TRBV14,once,CASSQGGTSGRQFF,TGTGCCAGCAGCCAAGGAGGGACTAGCGGGAGGCAGTTCTTC
NA,TRBJ2-7,TRBV28,NA,CASSLLSGLISYEQYF,TGTGCCAGCAGTTTATTGTCGGGACTTATTTCCTACGAGCAGTACTTC
TRBD2,TRBJ2-1,TRBV7-8,NA,CASQAGRLFLDSYNEQFF,TGTGCCAGCCAAGCGGGAAGGCTCTTTCTTGACTCCTACAATGAGCAGTTCTTC
NA,TRBJ1-4,TRBV29-1,NA,CSVEDLPAGTATNEKLFF,TGCAGCGTTGAAGATCTCCCGGCAGGGACTGCAACTAATGAAAAACTGTTTTTT
TRBD2,TRBJ2-5,TRBV19,NA,CATGYYSGVQETQYF,TGTGCCACGGGATACTATAGCGGGGTCCAAGAGACCCAGTACTTC
NA,TRBJ2-7,TRBV21-1,NA,CASSKGGLVAETYEQYF,TGTGCCAGCAGCAAAGGAGGGTTGGTAGCGGAAACCTACGAGCAGTACTTC
NA,TRBJ1-1,TRBV9,NA,CASSEQWGRGLNTEAFF,TGTGCCAGCAGCGAACAGTGGGGCAGGGGTCTGAACACTGAAGCTTTCTTT
TRBD1,TRBJ2-7,TRBV14,NA,CASSQTGTGGIYEQYF,TGTGCCAGCAGCCAAACCGGGACAGGGGGCATCTACGAGCAGTACTTC
TRBD2,TRBJ2-3,TRBV4-1,NA,CASSLSGLAGTTDTQYF,TGCGCCAGCAGCCTGTCGGGACTAGCGGGGACCACAGATACGCAGTATTTT
NA,TRBJ2-7,TRBV30,NA,CAWSVIREQYF,TGTGCCTGGAGTGTAATCCGGGAGCAGTACTTC
NA,TRBJ2-1,TRBV5-1,NA,CASSGAGSSYNEQFF,TGCGCCAGCAGCGGCGCCGGGAGCTCCTACAATGAGCAGTTCTTC
NA,TRBJ1-2,TRBV15,NA,CATSRDLSYGYTF,TGTGCCACCAGCAGAGATCTCAGTTATGGCTACACCTTC
TRBD1,TRBJ2-1,TRBV11-2,NA,CASSLDLGTGGTEQFF,TGTGCCAGCAGCTTAGATTTAGGGACAGGGGGCACTGAGCAGTTCTTC
NA,TRBJ2-5,TRBV7-2,NA,CASSPGRRAQETQYF,TGTGCCAGCAGCCCCGGGAGAAGGGCCCAAGAGACCCAGTACTTC
NA,TRBJ1-2,TRBV19,NA,CATQPQGPLRGYTF,TGTGCCACCCAGCCACAGGGTCCTCTCAGGGGCTACACCTTC
TRBD2,TRBJ2-5,TRBV5-1,NA,CASTRDGRAEETQYF,TGCGCCAGCACCCGCGACGGGAGGGCCGAGGAGACCCAGTACTTC
TRBD2,TRBJ2-5,TRBV30,NA,CAWSAKAGGYETQYF,TGTGCCTGGAGTGCTAAAGCGGGGGGATATGAGACCCAGTACTTC
TRBD1,TRBJ1-5,TRBV5-1,NA,CASSLAGGLNQPQHF,TGCGCCAGCAGCTTGGCAGGGGGGCTCAATCAGCCCCAGCATTTT
TRBD1,TRBJ2-7,TRBV25-1,few,CASSGPDRGNPSGEQYF,TGTGCCAGCAGTGGGCCGGACAGGGGGAACCCTTCTGGTGAGCAGTACTTC
NA,TRBJ1-3,TRBV5-1,NA,CASSPTGSVTGNTIYF,TGCGCCAGCAGCCCAACAGGGTCAGTAACTGGAAACACCATATATTTT
NA,TRBJ1-1,TRBV7-2,once,CASSRPGIMNTEAFF,TGTGCCAGCAGTCGCCCGGGGATAATGAACACTGAAGCTTTCTTT
NA,TRBJ1-2,TRBV11-2,few,CASSLGDYGYTF,TGTGCCAGCAGCTTAGGCGACTATGGCTACACCTTC
NA,TRBJ2-1,TRBV4-3,NA,CASSQALGTHNEQFF,TGCGCCAGCAGCCAAGCTCTGGGGACACACAATGAGCAGTTCTTC
TRBD1,TRBJ1-1,TRBV6-1,NA,CASSGDRLEDTEAFF,TGTGCCAGCAGTGGGGACAGGTTAGAAGACACTGAAGCTTTCTTT
TRBD1,TRBJ1-2,TRBV5-8,NA,CASSFRRGQGALDWGYTF,TGTGCCAGCAGCTTCCGGCGCGGACAGGGGGCGTTGGATTGGGGCTACACCTTC
NA,TRBJ2-5,TRBV27,NA,CASGTGQETQYF,TGTGCCAGCGGAACAGGGCAAGAGACCCAGTACTTC
TRBD2,TRBJ2-3,TRBV29-1,NA,CSVAGTSGSGDTQYF,TGCAGCGTTGCCGGGACTAGCGGGAGTGGGGATACGCAGTATTTT
TRBD2,TRBJ2-7,TRBV30,NA,CAYCSGTSGSSYEQYF,TGTGCCTACTGCTCCGGGACTAGCGGGAGTAGCTACGAGCAGTACTTC